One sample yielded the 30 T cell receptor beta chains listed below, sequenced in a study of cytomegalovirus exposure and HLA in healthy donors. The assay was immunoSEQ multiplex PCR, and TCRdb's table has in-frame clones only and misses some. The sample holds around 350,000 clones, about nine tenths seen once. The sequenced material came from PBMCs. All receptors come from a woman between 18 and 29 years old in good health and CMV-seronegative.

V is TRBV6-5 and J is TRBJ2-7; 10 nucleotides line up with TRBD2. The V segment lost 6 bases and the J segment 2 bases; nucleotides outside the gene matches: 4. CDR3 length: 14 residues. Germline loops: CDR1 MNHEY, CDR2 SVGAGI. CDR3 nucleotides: TGTGCCAGCAGACTAGCGGGGAGCACCTACGAGCAGTACTTC. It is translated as CASRLAGSTYEQYF.

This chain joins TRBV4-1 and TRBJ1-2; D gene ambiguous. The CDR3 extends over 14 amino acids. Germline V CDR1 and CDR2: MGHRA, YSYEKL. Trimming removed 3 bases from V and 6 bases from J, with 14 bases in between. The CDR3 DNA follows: TGCGCCAGCAGCCATCTGCTAGGTAATGATGGCTACACCTTC. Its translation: CASSHLLGNDGYTF.

The CDR3 here is CASSRSVTSYEQYF. The CDR3 DNA reads TGTGCCAGCAGCCGGAGTGTCACTTCCTACGAGCAGTACTTC. V usage is TRBV7-9 and J usage is TRBJ2-7; no definite D call. V lost 5 bases and J lost 1, with 12 bases in between. Germline CDR1 SEHNR, CDR2 FQNEAQ (reference sequence). CDR3 length: 14 amino acids.

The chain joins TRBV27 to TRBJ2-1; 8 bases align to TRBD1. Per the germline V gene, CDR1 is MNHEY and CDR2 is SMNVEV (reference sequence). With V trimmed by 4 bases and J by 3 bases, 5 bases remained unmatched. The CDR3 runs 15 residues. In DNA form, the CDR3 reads TGTGCCAGCAGTTACCCCGGGACAGGCTACAATGAGCAGTTCTTC. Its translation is CASSYPGTGYNEQFF.

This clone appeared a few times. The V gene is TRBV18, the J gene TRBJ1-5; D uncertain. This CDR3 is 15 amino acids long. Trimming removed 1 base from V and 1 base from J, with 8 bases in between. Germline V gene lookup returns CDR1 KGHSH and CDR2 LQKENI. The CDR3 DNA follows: TGTGCCAGCTCACCACGCCAAGCCAGCAATCAGCCCCAGCATTTT. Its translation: CASSPRQASNQPQHF.

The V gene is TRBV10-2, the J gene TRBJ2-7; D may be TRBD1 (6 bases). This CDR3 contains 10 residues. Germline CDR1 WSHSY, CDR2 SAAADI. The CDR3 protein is CVRVAGEWYF. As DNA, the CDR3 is TGCGTCAGAGTGGCAGGGGAATGGTACTTC.

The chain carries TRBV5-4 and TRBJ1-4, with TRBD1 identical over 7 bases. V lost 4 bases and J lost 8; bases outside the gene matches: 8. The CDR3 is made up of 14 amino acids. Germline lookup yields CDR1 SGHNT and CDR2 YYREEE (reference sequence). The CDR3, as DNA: TGTGCCAGCAGCCTGGGACAGCCGGTAGAAAAACTGTTTTTT. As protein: CASSLGQPVEKLFF.

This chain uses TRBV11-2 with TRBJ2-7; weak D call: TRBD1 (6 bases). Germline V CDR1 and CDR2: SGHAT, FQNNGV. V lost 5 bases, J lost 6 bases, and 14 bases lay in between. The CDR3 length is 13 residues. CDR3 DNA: TGTGCCAGCAGCCCAGGGGTAGGAGGCGAGCAGTACTTC. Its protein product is CASSPGVGGEQYF.

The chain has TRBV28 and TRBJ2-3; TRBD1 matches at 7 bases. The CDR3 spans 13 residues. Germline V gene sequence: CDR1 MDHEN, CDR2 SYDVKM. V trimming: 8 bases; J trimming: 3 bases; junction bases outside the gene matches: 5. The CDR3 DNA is TGTGCCAGCTCCGGGACAGTAACAGATACGCAGTATTTT. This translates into CASSGTVTDTQYF.

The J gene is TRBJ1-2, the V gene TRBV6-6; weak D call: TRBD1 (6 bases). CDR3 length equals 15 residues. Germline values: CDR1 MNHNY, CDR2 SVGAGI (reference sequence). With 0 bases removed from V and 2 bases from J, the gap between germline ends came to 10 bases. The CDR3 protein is CASSYSGAGNYGYTF. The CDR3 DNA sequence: TGTGCCAGCAGTTACTCGGGGGCAGGGAACTATGGCTACACCTTC.

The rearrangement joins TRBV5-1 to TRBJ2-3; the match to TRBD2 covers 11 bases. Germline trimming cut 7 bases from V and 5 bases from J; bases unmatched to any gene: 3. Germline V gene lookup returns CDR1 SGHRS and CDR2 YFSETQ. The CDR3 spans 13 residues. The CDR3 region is CASYGLAGDTQYF. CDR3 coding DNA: TGCGCCAGCTACGGACTAGCGGGAGATACGCAGTATTTT.

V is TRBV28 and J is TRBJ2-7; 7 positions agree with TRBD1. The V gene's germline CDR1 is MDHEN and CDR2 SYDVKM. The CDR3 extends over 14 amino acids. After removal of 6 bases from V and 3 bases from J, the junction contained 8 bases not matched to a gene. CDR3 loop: CASSLGTANYEQYF. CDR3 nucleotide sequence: TGTGCCAGCAGCCTCGGGACAGCTAACTACGAGCAGTACTTC.

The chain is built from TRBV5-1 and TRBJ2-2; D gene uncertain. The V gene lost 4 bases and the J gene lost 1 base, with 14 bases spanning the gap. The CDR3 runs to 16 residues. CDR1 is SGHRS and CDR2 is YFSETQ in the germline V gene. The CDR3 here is CASSAETGLNTGELFF. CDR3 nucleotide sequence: TGCGCCAGCAGCGCCGAGACGGGTCTGAACACCGGGGAGCTGTTTTTT.

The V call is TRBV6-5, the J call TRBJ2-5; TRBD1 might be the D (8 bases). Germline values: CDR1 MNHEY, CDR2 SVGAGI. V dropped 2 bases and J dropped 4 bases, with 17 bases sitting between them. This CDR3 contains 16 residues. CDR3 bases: TGTGCCAGCAGTTACCGGTCAGGGGGCGGGGGAGAGACCCAGTACTTC. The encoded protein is CASSYRSGGGGETQYF.

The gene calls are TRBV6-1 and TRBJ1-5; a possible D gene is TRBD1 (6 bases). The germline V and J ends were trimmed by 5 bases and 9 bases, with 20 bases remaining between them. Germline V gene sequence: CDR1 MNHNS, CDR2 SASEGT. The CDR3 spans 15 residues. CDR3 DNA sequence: TGTGCCAGCAGTTCCCGCGACAGGATATTGCCGCCCCAGCATTTT. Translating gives CASSSRDRILPPQHF.

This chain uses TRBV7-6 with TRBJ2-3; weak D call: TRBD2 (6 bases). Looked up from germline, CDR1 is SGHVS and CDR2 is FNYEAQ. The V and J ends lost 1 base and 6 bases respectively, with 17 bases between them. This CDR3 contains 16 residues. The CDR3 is CASSLVTRTKGDTQYF. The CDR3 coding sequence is TGTGCCAGCAGCTTAGTGACGAGGACTAAGGGGGATACGCAGTATTTT.

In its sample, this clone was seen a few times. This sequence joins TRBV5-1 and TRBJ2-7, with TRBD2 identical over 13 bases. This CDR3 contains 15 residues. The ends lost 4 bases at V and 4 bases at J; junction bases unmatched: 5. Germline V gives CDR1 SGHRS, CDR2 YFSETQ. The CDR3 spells CASSGGLAGTYEQYF. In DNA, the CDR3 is TGCGCCAGCAGCGGGGGACTAGCGGGGACTTACGAGCAGTACTTC.

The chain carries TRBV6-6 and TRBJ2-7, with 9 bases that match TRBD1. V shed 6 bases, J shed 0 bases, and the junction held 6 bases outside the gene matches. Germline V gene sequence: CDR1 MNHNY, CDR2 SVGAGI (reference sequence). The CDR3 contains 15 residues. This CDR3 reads CASSPGTGSSYEQYF. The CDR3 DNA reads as TGTGCCAGCAGCCCCGGGACAGGGAGCTCCTACGAGCAGTACTTC.

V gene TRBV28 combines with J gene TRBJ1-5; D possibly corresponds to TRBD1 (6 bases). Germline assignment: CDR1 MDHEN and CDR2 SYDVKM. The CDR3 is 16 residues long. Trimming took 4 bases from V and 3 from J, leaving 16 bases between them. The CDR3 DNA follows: TGTGCCAGCAGTTCGGACAGCTTGCTTATCAATCAGCCCCAGCATTTT. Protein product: CASSSDSLLINQPQHF.

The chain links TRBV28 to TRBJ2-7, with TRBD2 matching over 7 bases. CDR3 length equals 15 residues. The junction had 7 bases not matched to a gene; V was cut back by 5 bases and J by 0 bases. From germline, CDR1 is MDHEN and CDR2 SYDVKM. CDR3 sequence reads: CASSPQAGSSYEQYF. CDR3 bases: TGTGCCAGCAGTCCCCAAGCGGGATCCTCCTACGAGCAGTACTTC.

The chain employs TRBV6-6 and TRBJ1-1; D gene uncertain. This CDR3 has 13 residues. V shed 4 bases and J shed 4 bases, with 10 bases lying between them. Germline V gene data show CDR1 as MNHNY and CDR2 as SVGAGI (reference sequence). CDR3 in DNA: TGTGCCAGCAGTTCACAGAGTCGCACTGAAGCTTTCTTT. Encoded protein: CASSSQSRTEAFF.

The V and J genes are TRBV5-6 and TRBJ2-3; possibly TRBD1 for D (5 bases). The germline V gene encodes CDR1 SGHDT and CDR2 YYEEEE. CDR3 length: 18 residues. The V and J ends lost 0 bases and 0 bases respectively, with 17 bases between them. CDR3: CASSLEGRSHSSTDTQYF. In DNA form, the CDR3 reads TGTGCCAGCAGCTTGGAGGGGCGGAGCCATTCTAGCACAGATACGCAGTATTTT.

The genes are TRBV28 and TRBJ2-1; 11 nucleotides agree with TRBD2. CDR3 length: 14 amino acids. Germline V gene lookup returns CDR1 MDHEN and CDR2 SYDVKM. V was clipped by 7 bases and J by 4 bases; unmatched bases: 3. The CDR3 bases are TGTGCCAGCAACCCTAGCGGGAGGTACAATGAGCAGTTCTTC. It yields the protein CASNPSGRYNEQFF.

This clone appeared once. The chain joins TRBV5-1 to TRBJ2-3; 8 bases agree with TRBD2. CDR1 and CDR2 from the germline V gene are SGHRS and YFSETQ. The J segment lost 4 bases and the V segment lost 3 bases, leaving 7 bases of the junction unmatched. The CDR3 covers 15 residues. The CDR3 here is CASSSIAGRSDTQYF. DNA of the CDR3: TGCGCCAGCAGCTCGATAGCGGGGAGGTCAGATACGCAGTATTTT. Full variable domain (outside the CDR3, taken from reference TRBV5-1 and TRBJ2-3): KAGVTQTPRYLIKTRGQQVTLSCSPISGHRSVSWYQQTPGQGLQFLFEYFSETQRNKGNFPGRFSGRQFSNSRSEMNVSTLELGDSALYLCASSSIAGRSDTQYFGPGTRLTVL.

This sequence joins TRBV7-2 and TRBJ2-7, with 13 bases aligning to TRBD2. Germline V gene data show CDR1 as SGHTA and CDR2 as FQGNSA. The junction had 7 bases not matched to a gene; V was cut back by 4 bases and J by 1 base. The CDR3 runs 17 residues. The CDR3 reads CASSSSWTSGGSYEQYF. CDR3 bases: TGTGCCAGCAGCTCCTCTTGGACTAGCGGGGGATCCTACGAGCAGTACTTC.

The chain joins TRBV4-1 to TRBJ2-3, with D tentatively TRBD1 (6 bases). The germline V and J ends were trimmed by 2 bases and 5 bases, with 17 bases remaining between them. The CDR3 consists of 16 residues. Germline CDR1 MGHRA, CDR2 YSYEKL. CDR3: CASSQSSAGVQDTQYF. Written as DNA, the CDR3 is TGCGCCAGCAGCCAAAGTTCGGCAGGGGTTCAAGATACGCAGTATTTT.

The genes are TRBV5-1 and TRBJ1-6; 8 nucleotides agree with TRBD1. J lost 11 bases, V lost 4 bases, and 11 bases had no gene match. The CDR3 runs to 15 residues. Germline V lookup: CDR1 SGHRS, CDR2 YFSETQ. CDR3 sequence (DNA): TGCGCCAGCAGCCCAAGACAGGGGTCTAGGACACCCCTCCACTTT. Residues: CASSPRQGSRTPLHF.

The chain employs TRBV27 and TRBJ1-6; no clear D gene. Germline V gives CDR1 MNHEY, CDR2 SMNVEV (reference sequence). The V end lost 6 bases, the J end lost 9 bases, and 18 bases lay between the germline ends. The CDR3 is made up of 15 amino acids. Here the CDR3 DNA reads TGTGCCAGCAGCCGGCTGTCGGGAGCAGGTTCACCCCTCCACTTT. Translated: CASSRLSGAGSPLHF.

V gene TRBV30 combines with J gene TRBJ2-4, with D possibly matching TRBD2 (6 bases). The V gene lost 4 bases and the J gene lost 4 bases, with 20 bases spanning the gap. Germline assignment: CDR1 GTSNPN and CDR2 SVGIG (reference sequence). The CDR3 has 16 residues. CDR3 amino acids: CAWKVPGGRLKNIQYF. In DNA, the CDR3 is TGTGCCTGGAAAGTCCCCGGGGGTCGGCTTAAAAACATTCAGTACTTC.

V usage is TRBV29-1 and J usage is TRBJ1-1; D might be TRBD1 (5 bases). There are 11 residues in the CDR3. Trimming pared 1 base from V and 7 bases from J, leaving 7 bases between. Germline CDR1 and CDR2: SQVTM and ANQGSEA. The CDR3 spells CSVEGRDEAFF. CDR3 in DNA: TGCAGCGTTGAAGGCAGGGATGAAGCTTTCTTT.